These 26 T cell receptor beta chains were all obtained from the same sample, sequenced in a study of blood T cell repertoires in COVID-19. The assay was immunoSEQ multiplex PCR, and TCRdb's table has in-frame clones only and misses some. The data show approximately 240,000 clones, 86% seen once. The sequencing input was peripheral blood. These TCRs come from a woman in her twenties or thirties who had recovered from COVID-19.

V gene TRBV10-3 combines with J gene TRBJ2-7; TRBD1 matches 7 bases. There are 13 residues in the CDR3. Trimming at V came to 0 bases and at J to 4 bases, leaving 0 bases not matched to a gene. Germline CDR1 and CDR2: ENHRY and SYGVKD. In nucleotides, the CDR3 is TGTGCCATCAGTGAGTCGGGACAGTACGAGCAGTACTTC. Its translation: CAISESGQYEQYF.

The J gene is TRBJ2-1, the V gene TRBV19; 8 nucleotides line up with TRBD2. Per the germline V gene, CDR1 is LNHDA and CDR2 is SQIVND (reference sequence). This CDR3 is 16 amino acids long. After removal of 3 bases from V and 9 bases from J, the junction contained 13 bases not matched to a gene. CDR3 sequence (DNA): TGTGCCAGTAGTATTCCCCGGGGGGGCCGGGTCAGTGAGCAGTTCTTC. This translates into CASSIPRGGRVSEQFF.

The V gene is TRBV2, the J gene TRBJ2-5, with 14 bases matching TRBD2. The CDR3 length is 16 residues. After removal of 3 bases from V and 5 bases from J, the junction contained 5 bases not matched to a gene. Germline CDR1 SNHLY, CDR2 FYNNEI. The CDR3 is CASSDGLAGGRETQYF. The CDR3 DNA sequence: TGTGCCAGCAGTGACGGACTAGCGGGGGGCAGGGAGACCCAGTACTTC.

This clone has only a few counts. The chain has TRBV5-1 and TRBJ2-7, with 12 positions matching TRBD2. The V and J ends lost 4 bases and 6 bases, in that order; junction bases with no gene match: 5. Germline V gene lookup returns CDR1 SGHRS and CDR2 YFSETQ. The CDR3 contains 14 residues. The CDR3 sequence: CASSLGLAGGEQYF. CDR3 nucleotide sequence: TGCGCCAGCAGCCTGGGACTAGCGGGTGGCGAGCAGTACTTC.

The rearrangement joins TRBV7-7 to TRBJ2-3, with 9 bases that match TRBD2. The CDR3 contains 15 residues. Germline V gene data show CDR1 as SSHAT and CDR2 as FNYEAQ (reference sequence). Trimming took 2 bases from V and 6 from J; bases not matched to a gene: 6. CDR3 in amino acids: CASSLLGSGGDTQYF. The CDR3 nucleotides read TGTGCCAGCAGCTTACTGGGTAGCGGGGGTGATACGCAGTATTTT.

This sequence joins TRBV2 and TRBJ2-1; possible D gene TRBD2, 7 bases. This CDR3 spans 14 amino acids. In germline, CDR1 is SNHLY, CDR2 FYNNEI. V lost 0 bases and J 6 bases, leaving 9 bases between the germline ends. The CDR3 loop reads CASSEAGGPNEQFF. CDR3 sequence (DNA): TGTGCCAGCAGTGAAGCGGGGGGGCCCAATGAGCAGTTCTTC.

This clone appeared once. The CDR3 sequence: CASSPPSLQETQYF. Written as DNA, the CDR3 is TGTGCCAGCTCACCACCCTCTCTCCAAGAGACCCAGTACTTC. The chain combines TRBV18 with TRBJ2-5; no clear D. CDR3 length: 14 residues. Trimming removed 0 bases at V and 1 base at J, with 6 bases between. Germline V lookup: CDR1 KGHSH, CDR2 LQKENI.

The chain recombines TRBV6-4 with TRBJ2-2; D perhaps matches TRBD2 (5 bases). From germline, CDR1 is MRHNA and CDR2 SNTAGT. The V end lost 5 bases, the J end lost 5 bases, and 9 bases lay between the germline ends. The CDR3 sequence is 13 residues long. CDR3 in amino acids: CASSPSGTGELFF. The DNA for the CDR3 is TGTGCCAGCAGTCCCTCGGGGACCGGGGAGCTGTTTTTT.

This clone was counted between two and nine times. This rearrangement joins TRBV2 to TRBJ2-7; D may be TRBD2 (5 bases). Germline CDR1 is SNHLY and CDR2 is FYNNEI. The CDR3 covers 13 residues. V was pared by 4 bases and J by 2 bases, with 9 bases between. The CDR3 loop is CASSVRETYEQYF. As DNA, the CDR3 is TGTGCCAGCAGTGTTCGGGAAACCTACGAGCAGTACTTC.

This clone has only a few counts. The chain carries TRBV2 and TRBJ1-1; D may be TRBD1 (5 bases). The CDR3 contains 17 residues. V was trimmed by 8 bases and J by 1 base, leaving 23 bases between them. Germline values: CDR1 SNHLY, CDR2 FYNNEI. The CDR3 DNA reads TGTGCCAGCGTGTATCCAAGGGCAGGGCAGGGGAACACTGAAGCTTTCTTT. This encodes CASVYPRAGQGNTEAFF. Full variable domain (remainder filled in from reference TRBV2 and TRBJ1-1): EPEVTQTPSHQVTQMGQEVILRCVPISNHLYFYWYRQILGQKVEFLVSFYNNEISEKSEIFDDQFSVERPDGSNFTLKIRSTKLEDSAMYFCASVYPRAGQGNTEAFFGQGTRLTVV.

The chain has TRBV7-6 and TRBJ2-1; 10 bases are shared with TRBD2. The length of the CDR3 is 18 residues. The germline CDR1 and CDR2 sequences are SGHVS and FNYEAQ. With 5 bases clipped from V and 4 bases from J, the junction kept 14 bases outside the gene matches. The CDR3 region is CASSLIGSGGAGYNEQFF. In nucleotides, the CDR3 is TGTGCCAGCAGCCTCATAGGCAGCGGGGGGGCGGGGTACAATGAGCAGTTCTTC.

This clone was found a few times. The chain is built from TRBV9 and TRBJ2-2; 8 positions agree with TRBD1. The J segment lost 5 bases and the V segment lost 0 bases, leaving 9 bases of the junction unmatched. The CDR3 contains 17 residues. Germline CDR1 SGDLS, CDR2 YYNGEE. The CDR3 loop is CASSVAPGGETTGELFF. The CDR3, as DNA: TGTGCCAGCAGCGTAGCTCCAGGGGGCGAAACAACCGGGGAGCTGTTTTTT.

V gene TRBV27 combines with J gene TRBJ2-7; 11 positions agree with TRBD1. The J segment lost 2 bases and the V segment lost 6 bases, leaving 6 bases of the junction unmatched. The CDR3 length is 15 residues. The germline V gene encodes CDR1 MNHEY and CDR2 SMNVEV (reference sequence). The CDR3 sequence is CASSPGQGAPYEQYF. The CDR3 DNA reads as TGTGCCAGCAGCCCCGGACAGGGGGCCCCCTACGAGCAGTACTTC.

V and J are TRBV6-2 or TRBV6-3 and TRBJ1-1, with 7 bases aligning to TRBD1. The ends lost 2 bases at V and 1 base at J; junction bases unmatched: 10. CDR1 MNHEY and CDR2 SVGEGT come from the germline V gene. CDR3 length: 17 residues. The CDR3 coding sequence is TGTGCCAGCAGTTACCTAATCAACAGGGGTGGGAACACTGAAGCTTTCTTT. Residues: CASSYLINRGGNTEAFF.

J is TRBJ1-2 and V is TRBV19; 7 bases are a match to TRBD1. The germline V gene has CDR1 LNHDA and CDR2 SQIVND (reference sequence). The CDR3 spans 12 residues. Trimming removed 5 bases from V and 4 bases from J; junction bases left unmatched: 1. CDR3 sequence (DNA): TGTGCCAGTAGTCCAGGGGGCTATGGCTACACCTTC. Amino acids: CASSPGGYGYTF. Variable domain in full (rest from reference TRBV19 and TRBJ1-2): DGGITQSPKYLFRKEGQNVTLSCEQNLNHDAMYWYRQDPGQGLRLIYYSQIVNDFQKGDIAEGYSVSREKKESFPLTVTSAQKNPTAFYLCASSPGGYGYTFGSGTRLTVV.

The chain is built from TRBV6-2 or TRBV6-3 and TRBJ1-5, with a tentative D call TRBD1 (6 bases). Trimming stripped 5 bases from V and 5 bases from J, with 7 bases between. The germline V gene encodes CDR1 MNHEY and CDR2 SVGEGT. This CDR3 spans 12 amino acids. CDR3 coding DNA: TGTGCCAGCAGTCACAGGGATCAGCCCCAGCATTTT. This sequence encodes CASSHRDQPQHF.

The chain carries TRBV11-3 and TRBJ2-3, with 10 positions matching TRBD2. CDR1 and CDR2 (germline): SGHNT, YENEEA. The trim removed 4 bases at V and 0 bases at J, leaving 1 base unmatched. There are 15 residues in the CDR3. The CDR3 is CASSSSGGSTDTQYF. DNA for the CDR3: TGTGCCAGCAGCTCTAGCGGGGGAAGCACAGATACGCAGTATTTT.

The genes are TRBV5-1 and TRBJ2-7; no clear D. The length of the CDR3 is 12 residues. Trimming removed 6 bases from V and 3 bases from J, with 10 bases in between. The germline V gene encodes CDR1 SGHRS and CDR2 YFSETQ. The CDR3 protein is CASMAENYEQYF. DNA for the CDR3: TGCGCCAGCATGGCAGAAAACTACGAGCAGTACTTC.

This rearrangement joins TRBV30 to TRBJ1-5, with D hard to call. Per the germline V gene, CDR1 is GTSNPN and CDR2 is SVGIG (reference sequence). Trimming removed 1 base at V and 0 bases at J, with 7 bases between. This CDR3 comprises 14 residues. In DNA form, the CDR3 reads TGTGCCTGGAGTGGCGGCGATAGCAATCAGCCCCAGCATTTT. It is translated as CAWSGGDSNQPQHF.

The chain links TRBV7-9 to TRBJ2-5; tentative D call: TRBD2 (7 bases). V was pared by 3 bases and J by 5 bases, with 13 bases between. Germline V gene sequence: CDR1 SEHNR, CDR2 FQNEAQ (reference sequence). This CDR3 region has 14 residues. The CDR3: CASSLRGGPETQYF. The CDR3, as DNA: TGTGCCAGCAGCTTGAGGGGGGGGCCGGAGACCCAGTACTTC.

The chain has TRBV7-3 and TRBJ2-7, with 8 bases aligning to TRBD2. This CDR3 spans 15 amino acids. Trimming cost V 5 bases and J 7 bases; bases outside gene matches: 13. Germline CDR1 and CDR2: SGHTA and FQGTGA. The CDR3 loop reads CASSPNGRGLGEQYF. The CDR3, as DNA: TGTGCCAGCAGCCCTAACGGGAGGGGTTTGGGGGAGCAGTACTTC.

This chain links TRBV6-6 with TRBJ1-5; 8 positions match TRBD1. Per the germline V gene, CDR1 is MNHNY and CDR2 is SVGAGI (reference sequence). The CDR3 is 15 amino acids. The V segment lost 0 bases and the J segment 5 bases; nucleotides outside the gene matches: 3. The CDR3 sequence: CASSYSSGGHQPQHF. The CDR3 region has the DNA TGTGCCAGCAGTTACTCATCAGGGGGCCATCAGCCCCAGCATTTT.

The chain has TRBV7-2 and TRBJ2-1; D unclear. CDR3 length: 13 amino acids. Germline V CDR1 and CDR2: SGHTA, FQGNSA. The germline V and J ends were trimmed by 3 bases and 5 bases, with 8 bases remaining between them. Written as DNA, the CDR3 is TGTGCCAGCAGCTTCAGGTTCCACAATGAGCAGTTCTTC. This codes for CASSFRFHNEQFF.

V usage is TRBV15 and J usage is TRBJ1-1; D not certain. Germline V gene sequence: CDR1 LNHNV, CDR2 YYDKDF (reference sequence). CDR3 length: 19 amino acids. With 0 bases removed from V and 0 bases from J, the gap between germline ends came to 20 bases. CDR3 in amino acids: CATSRDRVADPYLNTEAFF. CDR3 nucleotides: TGTGCCACCAGCAGAGATCGGGTAGCGGACCCCTACTTGAACACTGAAGCTTTCTTT. Complete variable domain (other parts from reference TRBV15 and TRBJ1-1): DAMVIQNPRYQVTQFGKPVTLSCSQTLNHNVMYWYQQKSSQAPKLLFHYYDKDFNNEADTPDNFQSRRPNTSFCFLDIRSPGLGDTAMYLCATSRDRVADPYLNTEAFFGQGTRLTVV.

The chain couples TRBV11-2 to TRBJ2-3; D uncertain. The ends were cut back, 1 base at V and 3 bases at J, with 8 bases in the middle. The CDR3 consists of 14 residues. Germline V CDR1 and CDR2: SGHAT, FQNNGV. The DNA for the CDR3 is TGTGCCAGCAGCTTAGCGTTTGAGACAGATACGCAGTATTTT. This translates into CASSLAFETDTQYF. The whole variable domain, filled in from reference TRBV11-2 and TRBJ2-3, reads EAGVAQSPRYKIIEKRQSVAFWCNPISGHATLYWYQQILGQGPKLLIQFQNNGVVDDSQLPKDRFSAERLKGVDSTLKIQPAKLEDSAVYLCASSLAFETDTQYFGPGTRLTVL.

This chain connects TRBV4-1 to TRBJ1-4; perhaps TRBD1 as D (5 bases). V gave up 0 bases and J gave up 8 bases, with 16 bases separating them. Looked up from germline, CDR1 is MGHRA and CDR2 is YSYEKL. This CDR3 has 16 residues. CDR3 sequence reads: CASSQETSGLGEKLFF. DNA for the CDR3: TGCGCCAGCAGCCAAGAAACCTCGGGACTAGGGGAAAAACTGTTTTTT.